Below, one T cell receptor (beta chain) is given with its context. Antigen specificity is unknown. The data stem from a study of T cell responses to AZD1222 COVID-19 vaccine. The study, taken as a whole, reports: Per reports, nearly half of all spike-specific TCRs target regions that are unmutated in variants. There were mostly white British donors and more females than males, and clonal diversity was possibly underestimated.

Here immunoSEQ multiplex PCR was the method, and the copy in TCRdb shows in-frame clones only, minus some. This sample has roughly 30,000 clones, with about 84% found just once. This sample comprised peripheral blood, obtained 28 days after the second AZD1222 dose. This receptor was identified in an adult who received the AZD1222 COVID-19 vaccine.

DNA for the CDR3: TGTGCCAGCTCACCTGCTCGAGAGGGGAAGGATGGCTACACCTTC. As protein: CASSPAREGKDGYTF. The chain joins TRBV18 to TRBJ1-2, with D perhaps matching TRBD1 (5 bases). Trimming pared 3 bases from V and 6 bases from J, leaving 17 bases between. Germline V gene lookup returns CDR1 KGHSH and CDR2 LQKENI. CDR3 length equals 15 residues.